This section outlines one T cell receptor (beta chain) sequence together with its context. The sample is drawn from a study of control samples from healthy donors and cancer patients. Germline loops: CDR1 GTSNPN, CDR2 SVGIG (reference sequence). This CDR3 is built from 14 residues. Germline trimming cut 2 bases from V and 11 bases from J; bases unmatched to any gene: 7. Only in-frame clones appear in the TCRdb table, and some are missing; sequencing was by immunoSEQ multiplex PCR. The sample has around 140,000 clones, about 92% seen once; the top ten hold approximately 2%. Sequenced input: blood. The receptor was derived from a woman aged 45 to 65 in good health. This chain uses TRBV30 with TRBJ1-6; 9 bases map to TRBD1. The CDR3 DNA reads TGTGCCTGGAGTCATCGGGACAGGGTGGCACCCCTCCACTTT. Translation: CAWSHRDRVAPLHF.